The TCR beta chain under discussion was sequenced for a study of metastatic and nonmetastatic thyroid tumors. Nobody among the patients had been given any treatment before thyroid surgery. MiXCR reprocessed the PCR reads for TCRdb. Among some 15,000 clones, around 4% were seen once, and the ten largest hold roughly 26%. Germline CDR1 and CDR2: MNHNS and SASEGT. The CDR3 sequence is 15 residues long. With 7 bases clipped from V and 7 bases from J, the junction kept 14 bases outside the gene matches. V usage is TRBV6-1 and J usage is TRBJ2-7, with TRBD1 matching over 9 bases. The TCR sequence derives from a female donor with papillary thyroid cancer or a benign thyroid nodule (not recorded which). Some clones in this sample may be carry-over from other donors' samples. The specimen sequenced was tumor tissue. CDR3: CASMGSGQGIWEQYF. CDR3 DNA sequence: TGTGCCAGCATGGGTTCGGGACAGGGAATTTGGGAGCAGTACTTC.